This TCR beta chain was retrieved from a study of shared clonotypes between healthy human individuals (dated by TCRdb to between 2020 and 2021). Regarding the research as a whole: The cohort comprised a couple of women and a few men aged 18 to 49 years. For each donor, three plates each were used for CD4 naive and CD4 memory, two plates were used for CD8 naive, and one plate was used for CD8 memory. The study deeply sequenced blood TCR repertoires of five healthy adults to estimate repertoire size and the extent of clonotype sharing between individuals. To increase sequencing depth and limit assay-specific biases, TCR repertoire library preparation and sequencing were carried out by different laboratories using diverse techniques. Between about 0.94 and 8.9 billion PBMCs per donor were obtained by leukapheresis. Overall study results and their limits: Rarefaction of sorted-subset datasets indicated incomplete sequencing despite the large sequencing depth. Clonotypes shared by all four sorted-subset donors showed higher generation probabilities than non-shared clonotypes. Larger estimated clonotype richness was generally found for naive subsets than for memory subsets. The genetic and exposure-history diversity represented was limited by the small number of donors. Sampling was limited to blood, and TCR repertoires in tissue likely differ from TCR repertoires in blood. Based on pairwise subsampling, the degree of clonotype sharing among donors was expected to be affected by sequencing depth. Across a few donors, approximately 4.9% of naive CD4, roughly 3.3% of naive CD8, 2.3% of memory CD4, and around 0.4% of memory CD8 clonotypes were shared.

Using the deep immunoSEQ assay, multiplex PCR amplified TCR CDR3 regions from genomic DNA. For each cell subset, the extracted genomic DNA was distributed evenly across all wells of several immunoSEQ 96-well plates, and each plate served as one replicate. For sorted subsets, each replicate PCR was loaded with 200 ng genomic DNA, equivalent to 25,000 to 35,000 T cell genomes. Purified libraries were measured with a Qubit 3.0 fluorometer, size-checked on a Bioanalyzer 2100, and measured again with the KAPA Library Quantification kit. Each immunoSEQ 96-well plate was sequenced on its own single-read 150-cycle Illumina NextSeq 550 flow cell. The original pipeline was this. The immunoSEQ output contained only junctional sequences without quality scores, so filtering could not match that applied to full-length reads. Sequences were annotated with PyIR, a Python wrapper for IgBLAST v1.9, and V/J genes and CDR3 were assigned using IMGT germline references. Any read was removed if the V/J assignment was weak (E-value above 1e-6), the CDR3 was missing, or the read contained stop codons, out-of-frame junctions, or ambiguous translated residues. V3J clonotypes were defined as sequences sharing an identical inferred V gene, J gene, and CDR3 amino acid sequence. Percentage overlap between repertoires was computed as shared unique clonotypes divided by the size of the smaller repertoire. Richness of each repertoire was evaluated using RTK rarefaction, the Chao1 estimator, and Recon v2.1 estimates of unobserved clonotypes. For all TCRbeta clonotypes obtained by the gDNA method from a few donors, generation probabilities were computed with OLGA. In its TCRdb copy, this immuneACCESS table keeps in-frame sequences only and misses some clones. Where compared with another copy, unresolved V genes explain less than half of these, and the others have no known cause. D and trimming were read from the DNA, whereas the V and J calls and clone size are those reported in that table. This sample is represented by roughly 1,100,000 clones; around 74% of them were singletons. Clones ranked in the top ten supply roughly 1.4% of the sample.

Concerning this clone itself: No antigen is known for it. The input lacks base qualities; no much larger clone sits a single base away.

The cysteine opens and the phenylalanine closes a CDR3 of 18 amino acids. Only the CDR3 region is kept as DNA, spanning 54 bases read in frame from base 1. V is cut back by 2 bases and J by 0 bases, with 4 bases in the junction unmatched. Per the germline V gene, MNHNS is the CDR1 and SASEGT is the CDR2. The donors were healthy, HIV-negative adults who had no recently reported acute infections or vaccinations. Every donor was a Caucasian adult living in Nashville, Tennessee, USA. CD4+ T cells were enriched by magnetic negative selection, after which naive cells were positively selected on CD45RA and the negative fraction was taken as the memory subset. After blood collection by leukapheresis, PBMCs were isolated using Ficoll-Histopaque density gradient centrifugation and then cryopreserved in the vapor phase of liquid nitrogen. Analytical flow cytometry was used to check the purity and quantity of each magnetically sorted T cell population. Each sorted fraction had its genomic DNA isolated and then quantified by UV absorbance on a Nanodrop 2000c.

The rearranged segments are TRBV6-1 and TRBJ2-6; a stretch of 10 junction bases matches TRBD1. The receptor was derived from a man between 18 and 29 years old in good health. Sequencing was carried out using memory CD4+ T cells sorted from blood. What the cell subset or site label conveys for this sample: CD45RA-negative fraction. The CDR3 reads as follows: CASSERTGGFSGANVLTF. Read as DNA, the sequence is TGTGCCAGCAGTGAAAGGACAGGGGGATTCTCTGGGGCCAACGTCCTGACTTTC.